Listed here are 12 T cell receptor beta chains from one sample, sequenced in a study of T cell changes during pregnancy in multiple sclerosis. Here immunoSEQ multiplex PCR was the method, and the copy in TCRdb shows in-frame clones only, minus some. The sample holds around 88,000 clones; about 91% are singletons and the top ten take about 2%. The material sequenced was peripheral blood, taken after pregnancy. The receptors were sampled from a female donor in good health, enrolled as a control in a pregnancy study.

The genes are TRBV7-8 and TRBJ2-1, with 7 bases identical to TRBD2. This CDR3 has 13 residues. V lost 1 base, J lost 6 bases, and 0 bases stayed unmatched. Looked up from germline, CDR1 is SGHVS and CDR2 is FQNEAQ. CDR3 protein: CASSLGGGNEQFF. As DNA, the CDR3 is TGTGCCAGCAGCTTAGGCGGGGGCAATGAGCAGTTCTTC.

In its sample, this clone was seen once. The same CDR3 is also encoded by other DNA sequences in this sample. The chain has TRBV30 and TRBJ2-1; tentatively, D is TRBD2 (6 bases). V was shortened by 6 bases and J by 4 bases, with 10 bases between the two germline ends. CDR1 is GTSNPN and CDR2 is SVGIG in the germline V gene (reference sequence). The CDR3 has 12 residues. The CDR3 sequence is CACSRGYNEQFF. Written as DNA, the CDR3 is TGTGCCTGCAGTCGGGGGTACAATGAGCAGTTCTTC.

As regards this clone: One end of the junction fails to match germline, which may point to a read error. V and J are TRBV6-6 and TRBJ2-5, with no clear D. The CDR3 consists of 12 residues. CDR1 and CDR2 (germline): MNHNY, SVGAGI (reference sequence). The CDR3 region is CASNYPAEAQYF. CDR3 nucleotides: TGTGCCAGCAATTACCCCGCCGAGGCCCAGTACTTC.

V gene TRBV30 combines with J gene TRBJ1-6, with D possibly TRBD1 on 5 matching bases. The CDR3 is 14 residues long. Germline V gene data show CDR1 as GTSNPN and CDR2 as SVGIG (reference sequence). V was trimmed by 4 bases and J by 8 bases, leaving 15 bases between them. CDR3 nucleotide sequence: TGTGCCTGGAACCCAGGGAGGTGGGATTCACCCCTCCACTTT. It yields the protein CAWNPGRWDSPLHF.

The chain is built from TRBV6-1 and TRBJ1-4, with 10 bases matching TRBD1. Germline loops: CDR1 MNHNS, CDR2 SASEGT. Losses at the gene ends were 6 bases for V and 8 bases for J; bases not matched to a gene: 3. The CDR3 spans 13 residues. CDR3 nucleotides: TGTGCCAGCAGGGGACAGGGGCGAGAAAAACTGTTTTTT. Amino acid sequence: CASRGQGREKLFF.

This chain uses TRBV10-3 with TRBJ2-1; TRBD2 might be the D (6 bases). CDR1 and CDR2 (germline): ENHRY, SYGVKD. CDR3 length equals 12 residues. V lost 7 bases and J 6 bases, leaving 10 bases between the germline ends. The CDR3 sequence is CAITQGGNEQFF. CDR3 sequence (DNA): TGTGCCATCACTCAGGGAGGCAATGAGCAGTTCTTC.

The chain recombines TRBV28 with TRBJ2-1; 8 nucleotides align to TRBD2. Per the germline V gene, CDR1 is MDHEN and CDR2 is SYDVKM. CDR3 length: 15 residues. V shed 3 bases and J 6 bases; nucleotides not matched to a gene: 7. CDR3 residues: CASSFAGRAPNEQFF. The CDR3 DNA sequence: TGTGCCAGCAGTTTTGCCGGGAGGGCCCCCAATGAGCAGTTCTTC.

The V call is TRBV19, the J call TRBJ1-2; D is perhaps TRBD1 (6 bases). The CDR3 totals 13 residues. Between the trimmed V and J ends, which lost 4 bases and 4 bases, there was a span of 10 bases. Germline CDR1 and CDR2: LNHDA and SQIVND (reference sequence). The CDR3 here is CASSRQAFYGYTF. In nucleotides, the CDR3 is TGTGCCAGTAGTAGACAGGCTTTCTATGGCTACACCTTC.

Details on this clone: A junction end diverges from the germline sequence, so it may reflect a read error. The chain combines TRBV2 with TRBJ2-5; 11 bases are a match to TRBD2. The CDR3 length is 15 residues. Per germline, CDR1 SNHLY and CDR2 FYNNEI. CDR3 region: CASRETSGEQEAQYF. DNA of the CDR3: TGTGCCAGCAGGGAGACTAGCGGGGAGCAAGAGGCCCAGTACTTC.

This chain links TRBV19 with TRBJ1-2; a weak D match, TRBD1 (6 bases). The CDR3 spans 13 residues. CDR1 is LNHDA, CDR2 SQIVND, per germline (reference sequence). V shed 5 bases and J shed 2 bases, with 9 bases lying between them. In DNA, the CDR3 is TGTGCCAGTAGTCGAACAGGGAACTATGGCTACACCTTC. This sequence encodes CASSRTGNYGYTF.

V and J are TRBV9 and TRBJ2-3, with a possible D match to TRBD1 (6 bases). CDR3 length: 15 residues. Germline V gives CDR1 SGDLS, CDR2 YYNGEE. V lost 2 bases to trimming and J lost 2 bases, with 12 bases between them. CDR3 residues: CASSVRQGFTDTQYF. The CDR3, as DNA: TGTGCCAGCAGCGTCCGGCAGGGGTTCACAGATACGCAGTATTTT.

The chain couples TRBV18 to TRBJ2-1, with D maybe TRBD1 (5 bases). V gave up 4 bases and J gave up 7 bases, with 11 bases separating them. The CDR3 length is 13 residues. CDR1 is KGHSH, CDR2 LQKENI, per germline. The CDR3 bases are TGTGCCAGCTCACGGGGCCTACTAAATGAGCAGTTCTTC. Amino acids: CASSRGLLNEQFF.